This T cell receptor (beta chain) was observed in a study of cytomegalovirus exposure and HLA in healthy donors. About the study: Researchers found that 81% of over 350 genotyped donors fell within the Caucasian-associated ancestry cluster.

Between the trimmed V and J ends, which lost 2 bases and 4 bases, there was a span of 9 bases. Germline CDR1 MNHEY, CDR2 SMNVEV (reference sequence). The CDR3 consists of 15 residues. Primers for the PCR totalled 60 Vbeta and 13 Jbeta. Method: immunoSEQ multiplex PCR; TCRdb's copy keeps in-frame clones and lacks some. The table lists around 64,000 clones, around 91% of them singletons. V usage is TRBV27 and J usage is TRBJ1-6; tentative D call: TRBD1 (6 bases). This clonotype originated in a woman aged 25 to 45 in good health and CMV-seropositive. Sequencing was carried out using PBMCs. The CDR3, as DNA: TGTGCCAGCAGTTTAGGGGGCTTGTATAATTCACCCCTCCACTTT. Its translation is CASSLGGLYNSPLHF.